What follows are 15 T cell receptor beta chains derived from one specimen sequenced in a study of technical replicates of blood from a handful of donors. The assay was immunoSEQ multiplex PCR, and TCRdb's table has in-frame clones only and misses some. The data contain about 70,000 clones, around 90% of them singletons. The sample consisted of T cells isolated from PBMCs. The receptors were sampled from a human donor in good health.

CDR3 in amino acids: CASRSEKNTGELFF. Written as DNA, the CDR3 is TGTGCCAGTCGGTCCGAGAAGAACACCGGGGAGCTGTTTTTT. The gene calls are TRBV6-5 and TRBJ2-2; D unresolved. The CDR3 has 14 amino acids. CDR1 and CDR2 from the germline V gene are MNHEY and SVGAGI. Trimming took off 9 bases at V and 1 base at J, with 12 bases between the two ends.

This clone was found once. The chain is built from TRBV10-3 and TRBJ1-3, with 7 bases aligning to TRBD1. Germline-derived CDR1 and CDR2 are ENHRY and SYGVKD. The J segment lost 2 bases and the V segment lost 4 bases, leaving 5 bases of the junction unmatched. The CDR3 spans 15 residues. The CDR3 DNA is TGTGCCATCAGTGCCTCAGACAGGGCTGGAAACACCATATATTTT. Translation: CAISASDRAGNTIYF.

V is TRBV7-6 and J is TRBJ1-1, with D perhaps matching TRBD1 (5 bases). The CDR3 is 12 amino acids. The V end lost 6 bases, the J end lost 5 bases, and 10 bases lay between the germline ends. CDR1 is SGHVS and CDR2 is FNYEAQ in the germline V gene. CDR3 residues: CASSSGGTEAFF. DNA of the CDR3: TGTGCCAGCAGTTCCGGGGGTACTGAAGCTTTCTTT.

The count of this clone is one. The V call is TRBV10-3, the J call TRBJ2-7; weak D call: TRBD1 (5 bases). The CDR3 consists of 14 residues. V dropped 1 base and J dropped 5 bases, with 12 bases sitting between them. From germline, CDR1 is ENHRY and CDR2 SYGVKD. CDR3 in DNA: TGTGCCATCAGTGAGTTGTCAGGGCCCCACGAGCAGTACTTC. The encoded protein is CAISELSGPHEQYF.

This rearrangement joins TRBV6-5 to TRBJ2-3; D is possibly TRBD2 (5 bases). CDR1 MNHEY and CDR2 SVGAGI come from the germline V gene. The CDR3 is 11 residues long. Trimming stripped 6 bases from V and 10 bases from J, with 11 bases between. CDR3 sequence reads: CASSGKSAQYF. DNA for the CDR3: TGTGCCAGCAGCGGGAAGTCGGCGCAGTATTTT.

The rearrangement links TRBV9 to TRBJ2-7; 8 nucleotides align to TRBD1. J lost 0 bases, V lost 4 bases, and 3 bases had no gene match. Per germline, CDR1 SGDLS and CDR2 YYNGEE. The CDR3 totals 14 residues. DNA for the CDR3: TGTGCCAGCAGCCCACAGGGGGGCTCCTACGAGCAGTACTTC. It is translated as CASSPQGGSYEQYF. Using reference TRBV9 and TRBJ2-7 for the parts outside the CDR3, the full variable domain is DSGVTQTPKHLITATGQRVTLRCSPRSGDLSVYWYQQSLDQGLQFLIQYYNGEERAKGNILERFSAQQFPDLHSELNLSSLELGDSALYFCASSPQGGSYEQYFGPGTRLTVT.

The rearrangement joins TRBV13 to TRBJ1-1, with 8 bases lining up with TRBD1. The length of the CDR3 is 16 residues. After removal of 0 bases from V and 0 bases from J, the junction contained 3 bases not matched to a gene. Germline CDR1 and CDR2: PRHDT and FYEKMQ (reference sequence). The CDR3 DNA is TGTGCCAGCAGCTTAGGGGACAGGGAGGTGAACACTGAAGCTTTCTTT. Translated, it gives CASSLGDREVNTEAFF. The full variable domain, completed using reference TRBV13 and TRBJ1-1, is AAGVIQSPRHLIKEKRETATLKCYPIPRHDTVYWYQQGPGQDPQFLISFYEKMQSDKGSIPDRFSAQQFSDYHSELNMSSLELGDSALYFCASSLGDREVNTEAFFGQGTRLTVV.

This chain uses TRBV9 with TRBJ1-3; TRBD1 might be the D (5 bases). V dropped 0 bases and J dropped 4 bases, with 11 bases sitting between them. Germline V gives CDR1 SGDLS, CDR2 YYNGEE. The CDR3 sequence is 15 residues long. The CDR3 DNA reads as TGTGCCAGCAGCGTAGTTGGGGCTCCCGGAAACACCATATATTTT. This codes for CASSVVGAPGNTIYF.

The chain has TRBV30 and TRBJ2-7; TRBD2 is a possible D gene (5 bases). Trimming took 0 bases from V and 2 from J, leaving 11 bases between them. The CDR3 contains 14 residues. Per germline, CDR1 GTSNPN and CDR2 SVGIG (reference sequence). The CDR3 loop is CAWSVHSATYEQYF. In nucleotides, the CDR3 is TGTGCCTGGAGTGTACATAGCGCGACCTACGAGCAGTACTTC. Supplemented by reference TRBV30 and TRBJ2-7, the full variable domain reads SQTIHQWPATLVQPVGSPLSLECTVEGTSNPNLYWYRQAAGRGLQLLFYSVGIGQISSEVPQNLSASRPQDRQFILSSKKLLLSDSGFYLCAWSVHSATYEQYFGPGTRLTVT.

The rearrangement links TRBV6-6 to TRBJ2-1; 12 bases match TRBD2. V was pared by 2 bases and J by 7 bases, with 3 bases of the junction left unmatched. The length of the CDR3 is 15 residues. Per the germline V gene, CDR1 is MNHNY and CDR2 is SVGAGI (reference sequence). CDR3 in amino acids: CASSYATSGRNEQFF. The CDR3 DNA sequence: TGTGCCAGCAGTTACGCGACTAGCGGGAGAAATGAGCAGTTCTTC.

The rearrangement uses TRBV28 and TRBJ2-7; TRBD2 matches 13 bases. V was pared by 5 bases and J by 5 bases, with 6 bases of the junction left unmatched. The CDR3 sequence is 15 residues long. The germline CDR1 and CDR2 sequences are MDHEN and SYDVKM. CDR3 region: CASSPPGLAGDEQYF. For the CDR3, the DNA is TGTGCCAGCAGTCCTCCCGGACTAGCGGGAGACGAGCAGTACTTC.

V and J are TRBV9 and TRBJ2-7; D gene ambiguous. The CDR3 length is 13 residues. V shed 0 bases and J shed 6 bases, with 10 bases lying between them. Per germline, CDR1 SGDLS and CDR2 YYNGEE. The CDR3 sequence is CASSVGTVGEQYF. CDR3 bases: TGTGCCAGCAGCGTAGGAACAGTAGGCGAGCAGTACTTC.

The V gene is TRBV5-8, the J gene TRBJ1-5, with 7 bases identical to TRBD1. Germline lookup yields CDR1 SGHTS and CDR2 YDEGEE. The junction had 10 bases not matched to a gene; V was cut back by 4 bases and J by 0 bases. This CDR3 has 17 amino acids. CDR3 loop: CASSKGDSSYSNQPQHF. DNA of the CDR3: TGTGCCAGCAGCAAAGGGGACAGTAGCTATAGCAATCAGCCCCAGCATTTT.

V and J are TRBV28 and TRBJ1-3; D is unclear. CDR1 MDHEN and CDR2 SYDVKM come from the germline V gene. The CDR3 loop spans 12 amino acids. The V and J ends lost 1 base and 7 bases respectively, with 5 bases between them. CDR3 sequence reads: CASSLSRNTIYF. The DNA of the CDR3 is TGTGCCAGCAGTTTATCGAGGAACACCATATATTTT.

The rearrangement uses TRBV7-9 and TRBJ2-7; 10 bases map to TRBD2. Germline CDR1 and CDR2: SEHNR and FQNEAQ (reference sequence). V gave up 4 bases and J gave up 3 bases; unmatched junction bases: 3. CDR3 size: 14 residues. The CDR3 nucleotides are TGTGCCAGCAGCTCGCCTAGCGGGAGCTACGAGCAGTACTTC. Translated, it gives CASSSPSGSYEQYF.